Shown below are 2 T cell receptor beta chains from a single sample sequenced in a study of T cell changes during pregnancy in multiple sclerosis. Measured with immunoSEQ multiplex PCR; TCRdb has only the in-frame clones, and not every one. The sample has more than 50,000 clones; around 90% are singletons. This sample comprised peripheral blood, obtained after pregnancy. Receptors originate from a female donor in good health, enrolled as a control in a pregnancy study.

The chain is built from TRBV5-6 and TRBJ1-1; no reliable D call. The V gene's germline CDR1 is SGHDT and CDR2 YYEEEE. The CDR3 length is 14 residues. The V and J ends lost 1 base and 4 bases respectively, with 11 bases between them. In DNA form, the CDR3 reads TGTGCCAGCAGCTTGTGGATGCCGGGCACTGAAGCTTTCTTT. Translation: CASSLWMPGTEAFF. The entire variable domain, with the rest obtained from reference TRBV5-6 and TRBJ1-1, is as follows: DAGVTQSPTHLIKTRGQQVTLRCSPKSGHDTVSWYQQALGQGPQFIFQYYEEEERQRGNFPDRFSGHQFPNYSSELNVNALLLGDSALYLCASSLWMPGTEAFFGQGTRLTVV.

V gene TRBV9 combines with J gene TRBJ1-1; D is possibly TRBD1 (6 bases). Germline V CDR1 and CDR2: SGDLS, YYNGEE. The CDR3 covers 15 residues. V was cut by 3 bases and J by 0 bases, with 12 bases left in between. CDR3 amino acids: CASSDGQPMNTEAFF. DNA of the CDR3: TGTGCCAGCAGCGACGGACAGCCCATGAACACTGAAGCTTTCTTT.